The 24 T cell receptor beta chains below all came from one sample that was sequenced in a study of T cells in tuberculosis. The table came from immunoSEQ multiplex PCR; TCRdb's copy has only in-frame clones and leaves some out. The sample consists of 25,000 to 35,000 clones, roughly 94% of them appearing once. Time point indicated: new active TB diagnosis, blood taken before or within 7 days of starting treatment. The input for sequencing was PBMCs, taken at tuberculosis diagnosis. The receptors shown here come from an adult with tuberculosis. Some clones in this sample may be carry-over from other donors' samples.

This chain connects TRBV15 to TRBJ2-6, with D tentatively TRBD1 (6 bases). Germline-derived CDR1 and CDR2 are LNHNV and YYDKDF (reference sequence). With 2 bases removed from V and 0 bases from J, the gap between germline ends came to 11 bases. This CDR3 is 17 amino acids long. CDR3 sequence (DNA): TGTGCCACCAGCAGACCTACAGGGTTCTCTGGGGCCAACGTCCTGACTTTC. It is translated as CATSRPTGFSGANVLTF.

The V gene is TRBV7-7, the J gene TRBJ2-2; the match to TRBD1 covers 9 bases. CDR1 SSHAT and CDR2 FNYEAQ come from the germline V gene (reference sequence). The J segment lost 4 bases and the V segment lost 2 bases, leaving 2 bases of the junction unmatched. This CDR3 has 15 residues. In DNA, the CDR3 is TGTGCCAGCAGCTTAATGACAGGGGGCACCGGGGAGCTGTTTTTT. It translates to CASSLMTGGTGELFF.

The V and J genes are TRBV18 and TRBJ1-2; 9 bases are shared with TRBD1. The trim removed 3 bases at V and 4 bases at J, leaving 6 bases unmatched. CDR1 KGHSH and CDR2 LQKENI come from the germline V gene. CDR3 length equals 15 residues. DNA for the CDR3: TGTGCCAGCTCACCCCGGGACAGGGAAGTCTATGGCTACACCTTC. This encodes CASSPRDREVYGYTF.

The rearrangement links TRBV13 to TRBJ2-1; 7 positions match TRBD2. The germline V gene has CDR1 PRHDT and CDR2 FYEKMQ (reference sequence). This CDR3 has 17 residues. The V gene end was trimmed by 5 bases and the J gene end by 1 base; junction bases not matched to a gene: 11. The CDR3 DNA follows: TGTGCCAGCAGCGTTACTCGAGCGGGGAAATCCTACAATGAGCAGTTCTTC. Protein: CASSVTRAGKSYNEQFF.

Details on this clone: Sequence at one end of the junction differs from germline and may be a read error. The V call is TRBV7-8, the J call TRBJ1-3; 11 bases fit TRBD1. Germline values: CDR1 SGHVS, CDR2 FQNEAQ. The CDR3 spans 15 residues. As DNA, the CDR3 is TGTGCCAGCAGCTATTCCGGGACAGGGGGAAGCACCATATATTTT. Translation gives CASSYSGTGGSTIYF.

On this clone: At one end, the junction sequence differs from germline, possibly due to a read error. The gene calls are TRBV27 and TRBJ2-3; perhaps TRBD2 as D (5 bases). This CDR3 spans 15 amino acids. Germline values: CDR1 MNHEY, CDR2 SMNVEV (reference sequence). This CDR3 reads CASSLSMSSRDTQYF. The CDR3 nucleotides are TGTGCCAGCAGTTTATCGATGTCTAGCAGAGATACGCAGTATTTT.

In this sample, this clone turned up once. The chain carries TRBV6-5 and TRBJ1-2; no clear D gene. CDR3 length: 14 residues. V was clipped by 0 bases and J by 8 bases, with 13 bases between them. The V gene's germline CDR1 is MNHEY and CDR2 SVGAGI. CDR3 DNA sequence: TGTGCCAGCAGTTACTCCCCAGGTTCGGTCGGCTACACCTTC. Translation gives CASSYSPGSVGYTF.

This clone was recorded once. The chain combines TRBV5-4 with TRBJ2-2, with a tentative D call TRBD1 (5 bases). The germline V gene has CDR1 SGHNT and CDR2 YYREEE (reference sequence). Trimming pared 3 bases from V and 5 bases from J, leaving 5 bases between. CDR3 length equals 12 residues. CDR3 nucleotides: TGTGCCAGCAGCTCAGGGACCGGGGAGCTGTTTTTT. This codes for CASSSGTGELFF.

The J gene is TRBJ1-1, the V gene TRBV27; 9 bases align to TRBD1. CDR1 is MNHEY and CDR2 is SMNVEV in the germline V gene (reference sequence). The CDR3 extends over 14 amino acids. V shed 5 bases and J 5 bases; nucleotides not matched to a gene: 6. CDR3 nucleotide sequence: TGTGCCAGCAGTCTAGGACAGGGGCTTACTGAAGCTTTCTTT. This sequence encodes CASSLGQGLTEAFF.

The rearrangement links TRBV27 to TRBJ2-2; 10 nucleotides agree with TRBD2. J lost 3 bases, V lost 0 bases, and 19 bases had no gene match. The V gene's germline CDR1 is MNHEY and CDR2 SMNVEV (reference sequence). The CDR3 spans 22 residues. As DNA, the CDR3 is TGTGCCAGCAGTTTATCGGGCCCGTGGCTAGCGGGGGCCCGACCTTACACCGGGGAGCTGTTTTTT. Amino acids: CASSLSGPWLAGARPYTGELFF.

The CDR3 sequence: CACPTGALNEKLFF. The DNA of the CDR3 is TGTGCCTGCCCGACAGGGGCCTTAAATGAAAAACTGTTTTTT. This chain uses TRBV30 with TRBJ1-4; 8 nucleotides match TRBD1. Germline V gene data show CDR1 as GTSNPN and CDR2 as SVGIG (reference sequence). The junction had 8 bases not matched to a gene; V was cut back by 6 bases and J by 5 bases. The CDR3 consists of 14 residues.

The chain recombines TRBV19 with TRBJ1-1; no clear D gene. V was pared by 3 bases and J by 0 bases, with 17 bases between. This CDR3 is 17 amino acids long. CDR1 LNHDA and CDR2 SQIVND come from the germline V gene (reference sequence). The CDR3 loop is CASSIHQRPMMNTEAFF. The CDR3 region has the DNA TGTGCCAGTAGTATTCATCAGAGGCCGATGATGAACACTGAAGCTTTCTTT.

The chain carries TRBV6-1 and TRBJ1-2; 9 positions match TRBD1. Germline trimming cut 1 base from V and 2 bases from J; bases unmatched to any gene: 5. Germline V gene data show CDR1 as MNHNS and CDR2 as SASEGT. CDR3 size: 16 residues. The DNA of the CDR3 is TGTGCCAGCAGTGAAGTAGCCGGGACAGGGAACTATGGCTACACCTTC. This sequence encodes CASSEVAGTGNYGYTF.

The chain recombines TRBV9 with TRBJ2-3; 11 nucleotides match TRBD2. V was pared by 3 bases and J by 1 base, with 10 bases of the junction left unmatched. Germline loops: CDR1 SGDLS, CDR2 YYNGEE. The CDR3 runs to 18 residues. The CDR3 nucleotides are TGTGCCAGCAGCGAGGCCCTAGCGGGGGGCAGGGGCACAGATACGCAGTATTTT. It yields the protein CASSEALAGGRGTDTQYF.

The chain recombines TRBV28 with TRBJ1-3; D is possibly TRBD1 (6 bases). Deletions cut 7 bases from V and 2 bases from J, with 12 bases between. The CDR3 length is 14 residues. Germline CDR1 is MDHEN and CDR2 is SYDVKM. The CDR3 is CASTSEGAGNTIYF. CDR3 DNA: TGTGCCAGCACCTCCGAGGGGGCTGGAAACACCATATATTTT. Looking up the rest from reference TRBV28 and TRBJ1-3 gives the full variable domain: DVKVTQSSRYLVKRTGEKVFLECVQDMDHENMFWYRQDPGLGLRLIYFSYDVKMKEKGDIPEGYSVSREKKERFSLILESASTNQTSMYLCASTSEGAGNTIYFGEGSWLTVV.

The V gene is TRBV27, the J gene TRBJ2-4; D is perhaps TRBD2 (5 bases). CDR3 length: 14 residues. The germline V gene has CDR1 MNHEY and CDR2 SMNVEV (reference sequence). V lost 4 bases and J lost 10, with 17 bases in between. CDR3: CASSSYRGQWIQYF. The CDR3 bases are TGTGCCAGCAGTTCATACCGGGGTCAGTGGATTCAGTACTTC.

The chain links TRBV12-5 to TRBJ1-2; the match to TRBD1 covers 9 bases. J gave up 7 bases and V 2 bases, and 11 bases lay outside the gene matches. Germline-derived CDR1 and CDR2 are LGHNT and FRNRAP. The CDR3 consists of 16 residues. The CDR3 nucleotides are TGTGCTAGTGGTTTGACGGACGGGACAGGGTCTCGTGGCTACACCTTC. Its translation is CASGLTDGTGSRGYTF.

The gene calls are TRBV27 and TRBJ2-1; 7 bases line up with TRBD2. V lost 2 bases to trimming and J lost 7 bases; unmatched junction nucleotides: 8. The germline gives CDR1 MNHEY, CDR2 SMNVEV (reference sequence). This CDR3 is 15 amino acids long. CDR3 residues: CASSLIAGPGNEQFF. DNA of the CDR3: TGTGCCAGCAGTTTAATAGCGGGTCCTGGGAATGAGCAGTTCTTC.

The J gene is TRBJ2-2, the V gene TRBV5-4; TRBD1 might be the D (6 bases). Between the trimmed V and J ends, which lost 4 bases and 5 bases, there was a span of 12 bases. There are 14 residues in the CDR3. Germline lookup yields CDR1 SGHNT and CDR2 YYREEE (reference sequence). As DNA, the CDR3 is TGTGCCAGCAGCCCTCGGACAGATACCGGGGAGCTGTTTTTT. Translating gives CASSPRTDTGELFF.

This clone was seen just once. V usage is TRBV6-6 and J usage is TRBJ1-1, with TRBD1 matching 7 bases. CDR3 length equals 15 residues. Trimming removed 1 base from V and 1 base from J; junction bases left unmatched: 3. Looked up from germline, CDR1 is MNHNY and CDR2 is SVGAGI (reference sequence). The CDR3 DNA sequence: TGTGCCAGCAGTTACTTCAGGACAGGGAACACTGAAGCTTTCTTT. This sequence encodes CASSYFRTGNTEAFF.

This clone has more than one count but fewer than ten. CDR3: CASRKRQGNSPLHF. The DNA for the CDR3 is TGTGCCAGCAGAAAGCGACAGGGGAATTCACCCCTCCACTTT. This rearrangement joins TRBV6-5 to TRBJ1-6, with 8 bases matching TRBD1. The CDR3 loop spans 14 amino acids. V lost 6 bases, J lost 7 bases, and 5 bases stayed unmatched. Germline V lookup: CDR1 MNHEY, CDR2 SVGAGI.

The rearrangement links TRBV7-6 to TRBJ1-1; 7 bases map to TRBD1. CDR3 size: 18 residues. From germline, CDR1 is SGHVS and CDR2 FNYEAQ. Trimming took 1 base from V and 6 from J; bases not matched to a gene: 17. The CDR3 loop reads CASSLGLGGYRGAAEAFF. The CDR3 DNA is TGTGCCAGCAGCTTAGGGTTAGGCGGGTACAGGGGTGCCGCTGAAGCTTTCTTT.

The chain carries TRBV14 and TRBJ2-1; 10 bases are shared with TRBD2. Germline values: CDR1 SGHDN, CDR2 FVKESK. The V segment lost 4 bases and the J segment 4 bases; nucleotides outside the gene matches: 7. The CDR3 loop spans 16 amino acids. The CDR3 here is CASSRLGAGGYNEQFF. CDR3 in DNA: TGTGCCAGCAGCCGTCTAGGAGCGGGGGGGTACAATGAGCAGTTCTTC. The full variable domain, its missing parts supplied by reference TRBV14 and TRBJ2-1, is EAGVTQFPSHSVIEKGQTVTLRCDPISGHDNLYWYRRVMGKEIKFLLHFVKESKQDESGMPNNRFLAERTGGTYSTLKVQPAELEDSGVYFCASSRLGAGGYNEQFFGPGTRLTVL.

The chain combines TRBV9 with TRBJ2-2, with a tentative D call TRBD1 (6 bases). The germline CDR1 and CDR2 sequences are SGDLS and YYNGEE. The CDR3 runs 17 residues. The V gene lost 5 bases and the J gene lost 7 bases, with 24 bases spanning the gap. The CDR3: CASRERTGISEIGELFF. As DNA, the CDR3 is TGTGCCAGCAGGGAACGCACAGGGATTTCAGAAATCGGGGAGCTGTTTTTT.